These T cell receptor beta chains were read from a single sample in a study of identical twins. Each CDR3 protein gets one entry after TCRdb re-called the 5' RACE reads with MiXCR. The data show 350,000 to 400,000 distinct CDR3 sequences, 9% seen once. The sample taken for sequencing was naive T cells sorted from blood. The receptors derive from a woman aged 50 to 60 in good health. Both conserved end residues are part of each CDR3. D genes are given only for firm matches. Clone size is not always given. Where it is, it says once, few, many or a class for expanded clones.

-	TRBJ1-4	few	14	TRBV20-1	CSARDAPRGEKLFF	TGCAGTGCTAGAGATGCCCCTAGGGGTGAAAAACTGTTTTTT
-	TRBJ2-7	many	14	TRBV5-5	CASSFGPHSYEQYF	TGTGCCAGCAGCTTCGGACCGCACTCCTACGAGCAGTACTTC
-	TRBJ2-1	-	14	TRBV30	CAWSEQGGDNEQFF	TGTGCCTGGAGTGAACAGGGCGGGGACAATGAGCAGTTCTTC
-	TRBJ2-2	-	13	TRBV10-1	CATAEGNTGELFF	TGCGCGACCGCCGAGGGGAACACCGGGGAGCTGTTTTTT
TRBD1	TRBJ1-1	many	13	TRBV12-3/TRBV12-4	CASSFNVQGEAFF	TGTGCCAGCAGTTTCAACGTACAGGGGGAAGCTTTCTTT
-	TRBJ1-1	-	15	TRBV12-3/TRBV12-4	CASSLFQVGNTEAFF	TGTGCCAGCAGTTTGTTCCAGGTTGGCAACACTGAAGCTTTCTTT
TRBD1	TRBJ1-5	few	16	TRBV12-5	CASGTGGGAGNQPQHF	TGTGCTAGTGGGACCGGAGGGGGCGCAGGAAATCAGCCCCAGCATTTT
-	TRBJ2-2	many	14	TRBV12-3/TRBV12-4	CASSVPRLSGELFF	TGTGCCAGCAGTGTCCCCAGGTTATCCGGGGAGCTGTTTTTT
TRBD2	TRBJ2-1	-	15	TRBV29-1	CSVEDSTSGNNEQFF	TGCAGCGTTGAAGATTCGACTAGCGGGAACAATGAGCAGTTCTTC
-	TRBJ1-2	few	15	TRBV3-1	CASSQSPRRTYGYTF	TGTGCCAGCAGCCAAAGTCCGCGCAGGACCTATGGCTACACCTTC
-	TRBJ2-1	-	13	TRBV12-3/TRBV12-4	CASRSGRLREQFF	TGTGCCAGCAGATCAGGTCGACTGCGAGAGCAGTTCTTC
-	TRBJ1-4	many	15	TRBV4-1	CASSQSPVRNEKLFF	TGCGCCAGCAGCCAATCCCCGGTCCGAAATGAAAAACTGTTTTTT
-	TRBJ2-7	many	13	TRBV27	CASLSGSSYEQYF	TGTGCCAGCCTTTCTGGGAGTAGCTACGAGCAGTACTTC
TRBD2	TRBJ2-1	-	15	TRBV19	CASSTSGREYNEQFF	TGTGCCAGTAGTACCAGCGGGAGGGAATACAATGAGCAGTTCTTC
-	TRBJ2-2	-	13	TRBV6-5	CASSYSRPGELFF	TGTGCCAGCAGTTACTCACGTCCCGGGGAGCTGTTTTTT
TRBD1	TRBJ2-3	many	14	TRBV7-9	CASSLGDRGGTQYF	TGTGCCAGCAGCTTAGGTGACAGGGGAGGCACGCAGTATTTT
-	TRBJ1-5	-	14	TRBV29-1	CSVAGQGGSQPQHF	TGCAGCGTTGCAGGGCAGGGTGGGAGTCAGCCCCAGCATTTT
-	TRBJ1-5	few	14	TRBV24-1	CATSDRGGNQPQHF	TGTGCCACCAGTGACCGGGGAGGCAATCAGCCCCAGCATTTT
-	TRBJ1-4	many	12	TRBV20-1	CSGESWNEKLFF	TGCAGTGGGGAGTCGTGGAATGAAAAACTGTTTTTT
TRBD1	TRBJ1-5	few	14	TRBV5-1	CASSLGQGHQPQHF	TGCGCCAGCAGCTTGGGACAGGGCCATCAGCCCCAGCATTTT
-	TRBJ1-3	many	15	TRBV20-1	CSAYLLGSSGNTIYF	TGCAGTGCTTACCTACTCGGTAGCTCTGGAAACACCATATATTTT
-	TRBJ2-2	-	13	TRBV7-3	CASSGGATGELFF	TGTGCCAGCAGTGGGGGAGCAACCGGGGAGCTGTTTTTT
-	TRBJ2-4	many	16	TRBV5-1	CASSLDGDLAKNIQYF	TGCGCCAGCAGCTTGGACGGCGATTTAGCCAAAAACATTCAGTACTTC
-	TRBJ2-1	many	16	TRBV5-5	CASSPLKMGVDNEQFF	TGTGCCAGCAGCCCTTTAAAGATGGGGGTAGACAATGAGCAGTTCTTC
-	TRBJ2-2	-	14	TRBV7-9	CASSNPLWTGELFF	TGTGCCAGCAGCAACCCCCTTTGGACCGGGGAGCTGTTTTTT
TRBD2	TRBJ2-6	-	15	TRBV7-7	CASSSGSSGANVLTF	TGTGCTAGCAGCAGCGGGAGCTCTGGGGCCAACGTCCTGACTTTC
-	TRBJ2-4	many	15	TRBV12-3/TRBV12-4	CASSFGGMSENIQYF	TGTGCCAGCAGTTTCGGCGGGATGTCGGAAAACATTCAGTACTTC
-	TRBJ2-2	many	14	TRBV12-5	CASGFSSDTGELFF	TGTGCTAGTGGTTTCTCTAGCGATACCGGGGAGCTGTTTTTT
-	TRBJ1-1	many	13	TRBV6-5	CASSWRGSTEAFF	TGTGCCAGCAGTTGGAGGGGAAGCACTGAAGCTTTCTTT
TRBD2	TRBJ2-7	few	16	TRBV2	CASKVEGLKTSYEQYF	TGTGCCAGCAAGGTTGAGGGACTAAAAACATCCTACGAGCAGTACTTC
TRBD2	TRBJ2-5	few	13	TRBV20-1	CSALLAWEETQYF	TGCAGTGCCTTACTAGCGTGGGAAGAGACCCAGTACTTC
-	TRBJ1-5	-	14	TRBV12-3/TRBV12-4	CASSGGRGNQPQHF	TGTGCCAGCAGTGGAGGACGAGGCAATCAGCCCCAGCATTTT
TRBD2	TRBJ2-1	few	16	TRBV4-1	CASSQDSGSPGNEQFF	TGCGCCAGCAGCCAAGACAGCGGGAGCCCCGGAAATGAGCAGTTCTTC
-	TRBJ1-2	-	15	TRBV12-3/TRBV12-4	CASSHSIAPIYGYTF	TGTGCCAGCAGTCACTCCATCGCCCCGATCTATGGCTACACCTTC
TRBD2	TRBJ2-3	many	18	TRBV29-1	CSVDGFSGAGSSTDTQYF	TGCAGCGTTGACGGCTTTAGCGGGGCCGGTTCTAGCACAGATACGCAGTATTTT
TRBD1	TRBJ1-2	-	12	TRBV2	CASSPGGVGYTF	TGTGCCAGCAGCCCAGGGGGGGTTGGCTACACCTTC
-	TRBJ1-1	many	14	TRBV5-1	CASSLTNMNTEAFF	TGCGCCAGCAGCCTTACGAACATGAACACTGAAGCTTTCTTT
-	TRBJ2-1	few	15	TRBV9	CASSVDGTSYNEQFF	TGTGCCAGCAGCGTAGACGGTACTTCCTACAATGAGCAGTTCTTC
-	TRBJ2-3	few	15	TRBV7-6	CASSPAGQSTDTQYF	TGTGCCAGCAGTCCTGCGGGGCAGAGCACAGATACGCAGTATTTT
-	TRBJ2-2	many	18	TRBV12-3/TRBV12-4	CASSSSRPLERISGELFF	TGTGCCAGCAGTTCAAGTCGCCCACTAGAGAGGATTAGCGGGGAGCTGTTTTTT
TRBD2	TRBJ2-1	-	14	TRBV6-2/TRBV6-3	CASSPGLGRDEQFF	TGTGCCAGCAGTCCAGGACTAGGGAGAGATGAGCAGTTCTTC
TRBD2	TRBJ2-7	few	15	TRBV5-1	CASSLDGTSINEQYF	TGCGCCAGCAGCTTGGACGGGACTAGCATCAACGAGCAGTACTTC
-	TRBJ1-4	few	14	TRBV29-1	CSAGWDPGFGKLFF	TGCAGCGCTGGCTGGGACCCTGGTTTTGGAAAACTGTTTTTT
-	TRBJ1-3	many	15	TRBV10-3	CAISEEMGLGNTIYF	TGTGCCATCAGTGAAGAGATGGGGCTCGGAAACACCATATATTTT
-	TRBJ2-1	many	16	TRBV12-3/TRBV12-4	CASSLARGIGYNEQFF	TGTGCCAGCAGTTTAGCGCGCGGGATCGGTTACAATGAGCAGTTCTTC
TRBD2	TRBJ2-3	-	15	TRBV20-1	CSATLAGSRADTQYF	TGCAGTGCTACTCTAGCGGGATCGCGGGCAGATACGCAGTATTTT
TRBD2	TRBJ2-1	many	16	TRBV28	CASSMVRTSRYNEQFF	TGTGCCAGCAGTATGGTCAGGACTAGTCGGTACAATGAGCAGTTCTTC
-	TRBJ1-4	few	13	TRBV7-2	CASSLGVGEKLFF	TGTGCCAGCAGCTTAGGAGTGGGCGAAAAACTGTTTTTT
-	TRBJ1-2	-	16	TRBV12-3/TRBV12-4	CASSFGSSGRLYGYTF	TGTGCCAGCAGTTTTGGTTCTTCAGGGCGGTTGTATGGCTACACCTTC
-	TRBJ2-2	many	16	TRBV5-1	CASSLDTRGGAGELFF	TGCGCCAGCAGCTTGGATACCAGGGGGGGAGCCGGGGAGCTGTTTTTT
-	TRBJ2-3	-	15	TRBV6-5	CASSDTGSVTDTQYF	TGTGCCAGCAGTGACACAGGGTCGGTCACAGATACGCAGTATTTT
-	TRBJ1-1	few	13	TRBV12-3/TRBV12-4	CASSLTTSTEAFF	TGTGCCAGCAGTTTAACCACGAGTACTGAAGCTTTCTTT
TRBD1	TRBJ2-7	many	15	TRBV30	CAWSPGQGAIYEQYF	TGTGCCTGGAGCCCCGGACAGGGGGCAATCTACGAGCAGTACTTC
-	TRBJ2-3	-	12	TRBV7-9	CASSLYVDTQYF	TGTGCCAGCAGCTTATACGTTGATACGCAGTATTTT
TRBD2	TRBJ2-2	many	15	TRBV5-5	CASSDTSGSNGELFF	TGTGCCAGCAGCGACACTAGCGGGAGTAACGGGGAGCTGTTTTTT
-	TRBJ2-3	-	15	TRBV2	CASSVPDEHTDTQYF	TGTGCCAGCAGTGTACCCGACGAACACACAGATACGCAGTATTTT
TRBD2	TRBJ2-1	many	12	TRBV24-1	CATSDSGTSCFF	TGTGCCACCAGTGATTCCGGGACTAGCTGCTTCTTC